A single sample is the source of the 14 T cell receptor beta chains below, sequenced in a study of T cell responses to AZD1222 COVID-19 vaccine. Libraries were prepared by immunoSEQ multiplex PCR; TCRdb keeps only in-frame clonotypes and omits some of them. The sample carries about 99,000 clones, about 89% recorded once. Here the sequenced sample was peripheral blood, taken 28 days after the second AZD1222 dose. The source is an adult who received the AZD1222 COVID-19 vaccine.

The CDR3 region has the DNA TGCGCCAGCAGCTTCTCTCAAAATCTATACAATGAGCAGTTCTTC. Amino acids: CASSFSQNLYNEQFF. The V and J genes are TRBV5-1 and TRBJ2-1; unclear D gene. With 2 bases removed from V and 4 bases from J, the gap between germline ends came to 13 bases. Germline V CDR1 and CDR2: SGHRS, YFSETQ. The CDR3 is 15 residues long.

The chain combines TRBV4-1 with TRBJ1-2; a weak D match, TRBD1 (6 bases). This CDR3 is 15 amino acids long. The ends were cut back, 4 bases at V and 4 bases at J, with 16 bases in the middle. Germline assignment: CDR1 MGHRA and CDR2 YSYEKL. CDR3 loop: CASSPASQGTYGYTF. The CDR3 region has the DNA TGCGCCAGCAGCCCCGCATCTCAGGGGACCTATGGCTACACCTTC.

The genes are TRBV11-2 and TRBJ1-3; D might be TRBD1 (5 bases). Trimming pared 3 bases from V and 7 bases from J, leaving 16 bases between. CDR1 SGHAT and CDR2 FQNNGV come from the germline V gene. This CDR3 has 15 amino acids. The CDR3 DNA reads as TGTGCCAGCAGCTTTATAGGGGTCACCGGCAACACCATATATTTT. Its translation is CASSFIGVTGNTIYF.

This clone was seen only once. The rearrangement links TRBV29-1 to TRBJ1-1; 8 bases are shared with TRBD1. Germline V gene lookup returns CDR1 SQVTM and CDR2 ANQGSEA. The CDR3 loop spans 12 amino acids. Losses at the gene ends were 6 bases for V and 4 bases for J; bases not matched to a gene: 4. CDR3 sequence reads: CSVRTGITEAFF. In nucleotides, the CDR3 is TGCAGCGTCAGGACAGGGATCACTGAAGCTTTCTTT. The full variable domain, in which reference TRBV29-1 and TRBJ1-1 provide the parts outside the CDR3, is SAVISQKPSRDICQRGTSLTIQCQVDSQVTMMFWYRQQPGQSLTLIATANQGSEATYESGFVIDKFPISRPNLTFSTLTVSNMSPEDSSIYLCSVRTGITEAFFGQGTRLTVV.

This clone was picked up one time. This sequence joins TRBV19 and TRBJ2-2, with D unresolved. V shed 5 bases and J shed 6 bases, with 7 bases lying between them. This CDR3 is 12 amino acids long. The germline V gene encodes CDR1 LNHDA and CDR2 SQIVND (reference sequence). CDR3 DNA: TGTGCCAGTAGTGCGCAGGCCGGGGAGCTGTTTTTT. Translation gives CASSAQAGELFF.

V gene TRBV9 combines with J gene TRBJ2-7, with D unresolved. This CDR3 spans 11 amino acids. V dropped 4 bases and J dropped 7 bases, with 9 bases sitting between them. Germline-derived CDR1 and CDR2 are SGDLS and YYNGEE. CDR3 sequence (DNA): TGTGCCAGCAGCCTCCGTCCGGAGCAGTACTTC. This sequence encodes CASSLRPEQYF. Full variable domain (rest looked up from reference TRBV9 and TRBJ2-7): DSGVTQTPKHLITATGQRVTLRCSPRSGDLSVYWYQQSLDQGLQFLIQYYNGEERAKGNILERFSAQQFPDLHSELNLSSLELGDSALYFCASSLRPEQYFGPGTRLTVT.

The J gene is TRBJ1-2, the V gene TRBV19, with 8 bases matching TRBD1. The CDR3 totals 16 residues. Germline CDR1 reads LNHDA; CDR2 reads SQIVND (reference sequence). After removal of 3 bases from V and 6 bases from J, the junction contained 12 bases not matched to a gene. CDR3 coding DNA: TGTGCCAGTAGTATCATCGGACAGGGTGGTGCTAATGGCTACACCTTC. Translation gives CASSIIGQGGANGYTF.

The V gene is TRBV3-1 (or the pseudogene TRBV3-2), the J gene TRBJ1-2, with unresolved D. Germline CDR1 LGHDT, CDR2 YNNKEL (reference sequence). The CDR3 extends over 12 amino acids. The V and J ends lost 5 bases and 5 bases respectively, with 9 bases between them. Here the CDR3 DNA reads TGTGCCAGCAGCACACGCCTTTATGGCTACACCTTC. Its protein is CASSTRLYGYTF.

The V call is TRBV5-4, the J call TRBJ1-2; D uncertain. The CDR3 is 14 amino acids. Germline V gene sequence: CDR1 SGHNT, CDR2 YYREEE (reference sequence). The ends were cut back, 0 bases at V and 7 bases at J, with 13 bases in the middle. The DNA for the CDR3 is TGTGCCAGCAGCTTGGCCGGAGGGCTCGGTGGCTACACCTTC. As protein: CASSLAGGLGGYTF.

This chain connects TRBV5-1 to TRBJ1-2; D gene ambiguous. The length of the CDR3 is 15 residues. V shed 0 bases and J shed 0 bases, with 9 bases lying between them. Germline lookup yields CDR1 SGHRS and CDR2 YFSETQ. The CDR3: CASSLVAEANYGYTF. Here the CDR3 DNA reads TGCGCCAGCAGCTTGGTAGCAGAAGCTAACTATGGCTACACCTTC.

This clone was counted once. This chain joins TRBV28 and TRBJ2-2, with D possibly being TRBD1 (6 bases). In germline, CDR1 is MDHEN, CDR2 SYDVKM. This CDR3 is built from 14 residues. Trimming took off 8 bases at V and 5 bases at J, with 15 bases between the two ends. This CDR3 reads CASLRPGVTGELFF. CDR3 bases: TGTGCCAGCCTAAGGCCAGGGGTGACCGGGGAGCTGTTTTTT.

The chain links TRBV7-8 to TRBJ2-7; D unclear. This CDR3 has 15 amino acids. Germline V gene lookup returns CDR1 SGHVS and CDR2 FQNEAQ. Trimming took off 0 bases at V and 2 bases at J, with 11 bases between the two ends. CDR3 in DNA: TGTGCCAGCAGCTTAGCGCCGGCACGTACCTACGAGCAGTACTTC. Protein sequence: CASSLAPARTYEQYF.

V and J are TRBV6-5 and TRBJ1-2; D remains unclear. The CDR3 consists of 11 residues. In germline, CDR1 is MNHEY, CDR2 SVGAGI. The V end was cut by 7 bases, the J end by 4 bases, with 7 bases between. The CDR3 sequence is CASMLGYGYTF. The CDR3 nucleotides are TGTGCCAGCATGTTGGGCTATGGCTACACCTTC.

The rearrangement joins TRBV10-3 to TRBJ1-2; TRBD1 matches 11 bases. The V gene end was trimmed by 5 bases and the J gene end by 6 bases; junction bases not matched to a gene: 8. This CDR3 is built from 15 residues. CDR1 is ENHRY, CDR2 SYGVKD, per germline. The CDR3 loop reads CAISSQGQGVDGYTF. The CDR3 DNA follows: TGTGCCATCAGTTCCCAGGGACAGGGGGTGGATGGCTACACCTTC.